Each of the 23 T cell receptor beta chains below was sequenced from the same sample in a study of blood T cell repertoires in COVID-19. Profiling relied on immunoSEQ multiplex PCR, and the TCRdb table lists in-frame clones only, not all of them. The data hold around 310,000 clones, with 89% observed a single time. The sample taken for sequencing was PBMCs or T cells enriched from blood (not recorded which). The receptors originated from a woman in her 30s who had recovered from COVID-19.

J is TRBJ1-2 and V is TRBV5-1, with TRBD1 matching 8 bases. Per the germline V gene, CDR1 is SGHRS and CDR2 is YFSETQ. The V and J ends lost 3 bases and 4 bases, in that order; junction bases with no gene match: 11. The CDR3 totals 16 residues. The CDR3 is CASSSNIHRGAYGYTF. In nucleotides, the CDR3 is TGCGCCAGCAGCTCTAACATTCACAGGGGGGCCTATGGCTACACCTTC.

This clone was counted between two and nine times. This chain links TRBV6-5 with TRBJ1-5; 7 bases are shared with TRBD1. CDR3 length equals 14 residues. Germline CDR1 and CDR2: MNHEY and SVGAGI. After removal of 6 bases from V and 6 bases from J, the junction contained 8 bases not matched to a gene. CDR3 amino acids: CASSRDRDGQPQHF. The DNA for the CDR3 is TGTGCCAGCAGCCGAGACAGGGATGGTCAGCCCCAGCATTTT.

In its sample, this clone was seen once. V usage is TRBV7-6 and J usage is TRBJ1-4; D perhaps matches TRBD1 (6 bases). Per germline, CDR1 SGHVS and CDR2 FNYEAQ. Trimming cost V 6 bases and J 8 bases, with 19 bases left between them. The CDR3 spans 15 residues. The chain's CDR3 is CASRQQGVGGEKLFF. CDR3 coding DNA: TGTGCCAGCAGACAACAGGGTGTCGGGGGGGAAAAACTGTTTTTT. The whole variable domain, remainder taken from reference TRBV7-6 and TRBJ1-4, is GAGVSQSPRYKVTKRGQDVALRCDPISGHVSLYWYRQALGQGPEFLTYFNYEAQQDKSGLPNDRFSAERPEGSISTLTIQRTEQRDSAMYRCASRQQGVGGEKLFFGSGTQLSVL.

The chain carries TRBV4-1 and TRBJ1-2, with 7 bases aligning to TRBD1. CDR1 is MGHRA and CDR2 is YSYEKL in the germline V gene. The junction had 10 bases not matched to a gene; V was cut back by 1 base and J by 8 bases. This CDR3 contains 15 residues. The CDR3 sequence is CASSQGQGQLPGYTF. CDR3 bases: TGCGCCAGCAGCCAAGGACAGGGCCAACTCCCCGGCTACACCTTC.

This chain connects TRBV2 to TRBJ2-2, with a weak D call TRBD2 (6 bases). CDR3 size: 16 residues. Trimming removed 7 bases from V and 4 bases from J, with 19 bases in between. Germline loops: CDR1 SNHLY, CDR2 FYNNEI. DNA for the CDR3: TGTGCCAGCAAGATCGAAGCGGGCTACCCCACCGGGGAGCTGTTTTTT. Translating it yields CASKIEAGYPTGELFF.

In its sample, this clone was seen once. The chain recombines TRBV4-2 with TRBJ2-1; TRBD2 agrees at 13 bases. This CDR3 comprises 15 residues. Trimming took 3 bases from V and 4 from J; bases not matched to a gene: 0. Germline CDR1 LGHNA, CDR2 YNFKEQ. CDR3 nucleotide sequence: TGTGCCAGCAGCCAGGGACTAGCGGGATACAATGAGCAGTTCTTC. This codes for CASSQGLAGYNEQFF.

This rearrangement joins TRBV5-1 to TRBJ2-5; 9 positions match TRBD1. J was trimmed by 2 bases and V by 4 bases; bases with no gene match: 15. Germline V gene sequence: CDR1 SGHRS, CDR2 YFSETQ. The CDR3 loop spans 18 amino acids. CDR3 bases: TGCGCCAGCAGCCAAGGGACAGGGCAAACAAACCGACAAGAGACCCAGTACTTC. It yields the protein CASSQGTGQTNRQETQYF. Full variable domain (outside the CDR3, taken from reference TRBV5-1 and TRBJ2-5): KAGVTQTPRYLIKTRGQQVTLSCSPISGHRSVSWYQQTPGQGLQFLFEYFSETQRNKGNFPGRFSGRQFSNSRSEMNVSTLELGDSALYLCASSQGTGQTNRQETQYFGPGTRLLVL.

The V gene is TRBV19, the J gene TRBJ2-1; 7 bases are shared with TRBD2. With 7 bases clipped from V and 2 bases from J, the junction kept 5 bases outside the gene matches. Germline loops: CDR1 LNHDA, CDR2 SQIVND (reference sequence). The CDR3 totals 14 residues. The CDR3 region is CASKWDYTYNEQFF. CDR3 DNA: TGTGCCAGTAAATGGGACTACACCTACAATGAGCAGTTCTTC. The full variable domain, in which reference TRBV19 and TRBJ2-1 provide the parts outside the CDR3, is DGGITQSPKYLFRKEGQNVTLSCEQNLNHDAMYWYRQDPGQGLRLIYYSQIVNDFQKGDIAEGYSVSREKKESFPLTVTSAQKNPTAFYLCASKWDYTYNEQFFGPGTRLTVL.

As DNA, the CDR3 is TGTGCCAGCAGCTTCCGGGGGGGAAACACTGAAGCTTTCTTT. As protein: CASSFRGGNTEAFF. The chain has TRBV5-8 and TRBJ1-1; TRBD1 is a possible D gene (5 bases). The ends were cut back, 2 bases at V and 2 bases at J, with 10 bases in the middle. The CDR3 runs to 14 residues. Germline CDR1 is SGHTS and CDR2 is YDEGEE.

This chain uses TRBV19 with TRBJ1-4, with a tentative D call TRBD1 (6 bases). The CDR3 extends over 15 amino acids. Germline V gene sequence: CDR1 LNHDA, CDR2 SQIVND (reference sequence). Deletions cut 6 bases from V and 6 bases from J, with 17 bases between. The CDR3 here is CASSQQGLDYEKLFF. CDR3 bases: TGTGCCAGTAGCCAACAGGGATTAGACTATGAAAAACTGTTTTTT.

This clone has just one count. The chain combines TRBV14 with TRBJ2-6; TRBD2 is a possible D gene (5 bases). Germline V lookup: CDR1 SGHDN, CDR2 FVKESK. This CDR3 has 20 amino acids. Trimming shortened V by 6 bases and J by 0 bases, and 24 bases separated the two germline ends. The CDR3 region is CASSNEGGRTRFSGANVLTF. DNA for the CDR3: TGTGCCAGCAGTAACGAGGGTGGTCGAACTCGGTTCTCTGGGGCCAACGTCCTGACTTTC.

This chain uses TRBV27 with TRBJ2-7, with D maybe TRBD1 (5 bases). Germline V gene sequence: CDR1 MNHEY, CDR2 SMNVEV (reference sequence). Trimming took 5 bases from V and 2 from J, leaving 10 bases between them. This CDR3 has 13 residues. CDR3 bases: TGTGCCAGCAGTATAGGACAACCCTACGAGCAGTACTTC. This sequence encodes CASSIGQPYEQYF.

The rearrangement links TRBV24-1 to TRBJ2-1, with 8 bases lining up with TRBD2. The CDR3 has 14 amino acids. Germline V lookup: CDR1 KGHDR, CDR2 SFDVKD. Trimming at V came to 6 bases and at J to 1 base, leaving 1 base not matched to a gene. Written as DNA, the CDR3 is TGTGCCACCAGTTCGGGAGGGTCCTACAATGAGCAGTTCTTC. Residues: CATSSGGSYNEQFF.

The CDR3 region is CASSFYTDDRGTLISHTGELFF. The CDR3, as DNA: TGCGCCAGCAGCTTCTATACTGACGACAGGGGTACCCTAATTTCGCACACCGGGGAGCTGTTTTTT. The chain carries TRBV5-1 and TRBJ2-2, with 8 bases matching TRBD1. CDR3 length: 22 residues. The V gene's germline CDR1 is SGHRS and CDR2 YFSETQ. V gave up 2 bases and J gave up 3 bases; unmatched junction bases: 24.

The chain is built from TRBV19 and TRBJ2-3; TRBD2 agrees at 8 bases. The CDR3 has 15 amino acids. V lost 3 bases to trimming and J lost 6 bases; unmatched junction nucleotides: 8. CDR1 is LNHDA, CDR2 SQIVND, per germline (reference sequence). DNA of the CDR3: TGTGCCAGTAGTATCCGTAGCGGGAATGGGGATACGCAGTATTTT. Translating gives CASSIRSGNGDTQYF.

The J gene is TRBJ1-5, the V gene TRBV19; 10 bases map to TRBD1. Germline V gene lookup returns CDR1 LNHDA and CDR2 SQIVND (reference sequence). CDR3 size: 15 residues. Trimming removed 1 base from V and 6 bases from J; junction bases left unmatched: 3. This CDR3 reads CASSIGQGAFQPQHF. DNA for the CDR3: TGTGCCAGTAGTATAGGACAGGGGGCATTTCAGCCCCAGCATTTT.

Only one count was recorded for this clone. This rearrangement joins TRBV3-1 (or the pseudogene TRBV3-2) to TRBJ1-6, with D unclear. This CDR3 is 17 amino acids long. Germline V gene sequence: CDR1 LGHDT, CDR2 YNNKEL (reference sequence). V lost 1 base, J lost 3 bases, and 13 bases lay in between. CDR3 coding DNA: TGTGCCAGCAGCCAAGGACGGAGAAAGAACTATAATTCACCCCTCCACTTT. This encodes CASSQGRRKNYNSPLHF.

CDR3 sequence: CASSLAHGGSYNEQFF. The CDR3 DNA reads as TGCGCCAGCAGCTTGGCTCACGGAGGATCCTACAATGAGCAGTTCTTC. The chain links TRBV5-1 to TRBJ2-1, with D maybe TRBD2 (5 bases). The CDR3 totals 16 residues. Germline V gene data show CDR1 as SGHRS and CDR2 as YFSETQ. V dropped 0 bases and J dropped 1 base, with 11 bases sitting between them.

This clone was observed once. The chain joins TRBV27 to TRBJ1-3; TRBD1 matches at 9 bases. CDR3 size: 16 residues. The germline V gene encodes CDR1 MNHEY and CDR2 SMNVEV (reference sequence). J was trimmed by 0 bases and V by 4 bases; bases with no gene match: 4. Written as DNA, the CDR3 is TGTGCCAGCAGTTCGGGGACAGGGTACTCTGGAAACACCATATATTTT. Its translation is CASSSGTGYSGNTIYF.

This clone was seen a handful of times. The chain employs TRBV7-6 and TRBJ2-1, with TRBD2 matching 8 bases. V shed 0 bases, J shed 7 bases, and the junction held 5 bases outside the gene matches. Looked up from germline, CDR1 is SGHVS and CDR2 is FNYEAQ. The CDR3 is made up of 15 amino acids. The CDR3 loop is CASSLAAGGVNEQFF. CDR3 nucleotide sequence: TGTGCCAGCAGCTTAGCGGCGGGAGGAGTGAATGAGCAGTTCTTC.

J is TRBJ2-5 and V is TRBV7-9; tentatively, D is TRBD1 (8 bases). Germline lookup yields CDR1 SEHNR and CDR2 FQNEAQ (reference sequence). The CDR3 loop spans 16 amino acids. With 5 bases removed from V and 1 base from J, the gap between germline ends came to 17 bases. The CDR3 DNA follows: TGTGCCAGCAGCCCTCGGACAGGGAGGGTCCAAGAGACCCAGTACTTC. Its protein is CASSPRTGRVQETQYF.

CDR3 residues: CASSLGRGLSTDTQYF. CDR3 sequence (DNA): TGTGCCAGCAGCTTAGGGCGGGGGCTAAGCACAGATACGCAGTATTTT. The chain carries TRBV5-4 and TRBJ2-3; tentatively, D is TRBD2 (7 bases). Trimming stripped 2 bases from V and 0 bases from J, with 13 bases between. Germline-derived CDR1 and CDR2 are SGHNT and YYREEE (reference sequence). The CDR3 spans 16 residues.

This chain links TRBV5-4 with TRBJ1-2, with D perhaps TRBD1 (5 bases). The CDR3 covers 15 residues. Germline CDR1 is SGHNT and CDR2 is YYREEE (reference sequence). Trimming took 4 bases from V and 0 from J, leaving 13 bases between them. The CDR3 loop is CASSPPGEANYGYTF. The CDR3 DNA reads as TGTGCCAGCAGCCCTCCGGGGGAGGCTAACTATGGCTACACCTTC.